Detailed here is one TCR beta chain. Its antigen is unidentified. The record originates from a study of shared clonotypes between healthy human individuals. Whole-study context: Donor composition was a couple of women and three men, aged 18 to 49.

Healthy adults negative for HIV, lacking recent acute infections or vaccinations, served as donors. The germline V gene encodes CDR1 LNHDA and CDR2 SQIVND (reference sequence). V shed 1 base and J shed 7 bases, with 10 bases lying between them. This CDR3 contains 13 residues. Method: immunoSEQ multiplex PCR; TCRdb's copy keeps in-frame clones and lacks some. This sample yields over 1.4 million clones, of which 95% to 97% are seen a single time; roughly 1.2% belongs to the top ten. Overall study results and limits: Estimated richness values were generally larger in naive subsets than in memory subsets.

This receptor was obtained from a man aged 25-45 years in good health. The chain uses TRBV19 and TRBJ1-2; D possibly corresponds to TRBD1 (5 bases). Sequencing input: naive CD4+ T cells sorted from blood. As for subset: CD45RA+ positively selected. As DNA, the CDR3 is TGTGCCAGTAGTATAGGCAGGGATGCTGGCTACACCTTC. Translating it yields CASSIGRDAGYTF.